This T cell receptor (beta chain) was identified in a study of T cell changes during pregnancy in multiple sclerosis. Here immunoSEQ multiplex PCR was the method, and the copy in TCRdb shows in-frame clones only, minus some. The profile shows about 49,000 clones, about 95% of them singletons. Sequencing used CD8+ T cells from peripheral blood mononuclear cells, obtained in the first trimester of pregnancy. The origin of this receptor is a female donor with multiple sclerosis, enrolled in a pregnancy study.

CDR3 protein: CACSRENTDTQYF. The CDR3 DNA reads TGTGCCTGTTCTCGGGAAAACACAGATACGCAGTATTTT. The chain links TRBV30 to TRBJ2-3, with D maybe TRBD2 (5 bases). Trimming shortened V by 6 bases and J by 2 bases, and 12 bases separated the two germline ends. This CDR3 has 13 residues. Germline V lookup: CDR1 GTSNPN, CDR2 SVGIG (reference sequence).